Shown below are 16 T cell receptor beta chains from a single sample sequenced in a study of beta chain features in type 1 diabetes. Reverse transcription of all isolated RNA meant that expressed TCRB transcripts were sequenced. Using immunoSEQ multiplex PCR, the repertoire was profiled, and TCRdb retains in-frame clones only, with some absent. This sample has around 330,000 clones, with about 11% found just once. Material: naive CD4+ T cells from blood. Receptor source: a woman in her 30s in good health.

In its sample, this clone was seen a few times. This rearrangement joins TRBV9 to TRBJ2-1; D may be TRBD2 (6 bases). Germline CDR1 and CDR2: SGDLS and YYNGEE. The CDR3 sequence is 15 residues long. The V and J ends lost 4 bases and 7 bases respectively, with 18 bases between them. The CDR3 loop is CASSPRAGLGNEQFF. CDR3 sequence (DNA): TGTGCCAGCAGCCCCCGAGCGGGCTTGGGTAATGAGCAGTTCTTC.

The rearrangement joins TRBV2 to TRBJ2-7, with TRBD1 identical over 7 bases. Losses at the gene ends were 6 bases for V and 0 bases for J; bases not matched to a gene: 8. CDR3 length: 15 amino acids. Germline V gene lookup returns CDR1 SNHLY and CDR2 FYNNEI. The CDR3 DNA follows: TGTGCCAGCAGCTTCAGCCGGGACAGCTCCTACGAGCAGTACTTC. This encodes CASSFSRDSSYEQYF. Full variable domain (remainder filled in from reference TRBV2 and TRBJ2-7): EPEVTQTPSHQVTQMGQEVILRCVPISNHLYFYWYRQILGQKVEFLVSFYNNEISEKSEIFDDQFSVERPDGSNFTLKIRSTKLEDSAMYFCASSFSRDSSYEQYFGPGTRLTVT.

This clone was observed a handful of times. V is TRBV7-3 and J is TRBJ2-1; maybe TRBD2 (5 bases). The CDR3 is 13 residues long. In germline, CDR1 is SGHTA, CDR2 FQGTGA. Trimming pared 3 bases from V and 9 bases from J, leaving 12 bases between. CDR3 amino acids: CASSFWGAGEQFF. CDR3 DNA: TGTGCCAGCAGCTTCTGGGGAGCAGGTGAGCAGTTCTTC.

The V and J genes are TRBV9 and TRBJ2-3; D is undetermined. Germline assignment: CDR1 SGDLS and CDR2 YYNGEE. The CDR3 runs 12 residues. With 2 bases removed from V and 5 bases from J, the gap between germline ends came to 6 bases. CDR3 sequence (DNA): TGTGCCAGCAGCGTCAACGGAGATACGCAGTATTTT. Translation: CASSVNGDTQYF. The whole variable domain, remainder taken from reference TRBV9 and TRBJ2-3, is DSGVTQTPKHLITATGQRVTLRCSPRSGDLSVYWYQQSLDQGLQFLIQYYNGEERAKGNILERFSAQQFPDLHSELNLSSLELGDSALYFCASSVNGDTQYFGPGTRLTVL.

V gene TRBV5-1 combines with J gene TRBJ1-2, with D uncertain. The CDR3 is 16 residues long. Trimming took off 3 bases at V and 0 bases at J, with 15 bases between the two ends. The germline gives CDR1 SGHRS, CDR2 YFSETQ. The chain's CDR3 is CASSSFGGQANYGYTF. The DNA of the CDR3 is TGCGCCAGCAGCTCATTTGGAGGGCAAGCTAACTATGGCTACACCTTC.

This clone has more than one count but fewer than ten. The V gene is TRBV13, the J gene TRBJ2-7; D remains unclear. This CDR3 has 14 amino acids. Germline CDR1 PRHDT, CDR2 FYEKMQ (reference sequence). The V gene lost 5 bases and the J gene lost 0 bases, with 11 bases spanning the gap. The CDR3 bases are TGTGCCAGCAGCGTACGTGTTAGCTCCTACGAGCAGTACTTC. The encoded protein is CASSVRVSSYEQYF.

CDR3 region: CASSSGTGAIRSSYEQYF. In DNA form, the CDR3 reads TGCGCCAGCAGCTCTGGGACAGGAGCCATACGAAGCTCCTACGAGCAGTACTTC. This chain joins TRBV5-1 and TRBJ2-7, with TRBD1 matching 8 bases. This CDR3 region has 18 residues. Germline CDR1 reads SGHRS; CDR2 reads YFSETQ. The V segment lost 3 bases and the J segment 0 bases; nucleotides outside the gene matches: 14.

The chain employs TRBV13 and TRBJ2-6, with 8 bases fitting TRBD1. The germline V gene has CDR1 PRHDT and CDR2 FYEKMQ (reference sequence). V trimming: 2 bases; J trimming: 3 bases; junction bases outside the gene matches: 12. The CDR3 consists of 19 residues. The chain's CDR3 is CASSLRQAQGAFGANVLTF. DNA for the CDR3: TGTGCCAGCAGCTTAAGGCAAGCGCAGGGGGCGTTTGGGGCCAACGTCCTGACTTTC. The whole variable domain, filled in from reference TRBV13 and TRBJ2-6, reads AAGVIQSPRHLIKEKRETATLKCYPIPRHDTVYWYQQGPGQDPQFLISFYEKMQSDKGSIPDRFSAQQFSDYHSELNMSSLELGDSALYFCASSLRQAQGAFGANVLTFGAGSRLTVL.

This clone was seen a handful of times. The chain recombines TRBV6-6 with TRBJ2-7; D perhaps matches TRBD2 (6 bases). The germline V and J ends were trimmed by 6 bases and 6 bases, with 9 bases remaining between them. Looked up from germline, CDR1 is MNHNY and CDR2 is SVGAGI (reference sequence). The CDR3 is made up of 11 amino acids. The CDR3 nucleotides read TGTGCCAGCAGCGTAGCGGTCGAGCAGTACTTC. Protein sequence: CASSVAVEQYF.

The rearrangement uses TRBV6-6 and TRBJ1-2, with D possibly matching TRBD1 (5 bases). The CDR3 is 15 residues long. Trimming removed 9 bases from V and 4 bases from J, with 21 bases in between. Germline lookup yields CDR1 MNHNY and CDR2 SVGAGI (reference sequence). The CDR3 nucleotides read TGTGCCAGTACGGAGGGACTCCTAGACGTCTATGGCTACACCTTC. This encodes CASTEGLLDVYGYTF.

This clone was seen more than once but under ten times. J is TRBJ2-3 and V is TRBV7-2; D is perhaps TRBD1 (6 bases). Germline lookup yields CDR1 SGHTA and CDR2 FQGNSA. The CDR3 is 13 residues long. Between the trimmed V and J ends, which lost 0 bases and 6 bases, there was a span of 7 bases. The CDR3 protein is CASSLAGADTQYF. The CDR3 DNA reads as TGTGCCAGCAGCTTAGCGGGGGCCGATACGCAGTATTTT.

This clone was observed a few times. V and J are TRBV11-2 and TRBJ2-3, with D perhaps matching TRBD2 (6 bases). Trimming stripped 5 bases from V and 1 base from J, with 19 bases between. The CDR3 totals 17 residues. Looked up from germline, CDR1 is SGHAT and CDR2 is FQNNGV. This CDR3 reads CASSPRVGKRGTDTQYF. The CDR3 coding sequence is TGTGCCAGCAGCCCCCGCGTGGGAAAGCGGGGCACAGATACGCAGTATTTT.

This rearrangement joins TRBV30 to TRBJ1-4, with 8 bases that match TRBD1. The CDR3 totals 13 residues. Germline V gene lookup returns CDR1 GTSNPN and CDR2 SVGIG (reference sequence). Germline trimming cut 5 bases from V and 4 bases from J; bases unmatched to any gene: 3. The CDR3 DNA reads TGTGCCTGGGACAGGGGAAATAATGAAAAACTGTTTTTT. Protein product: CAWDRGNNEKLFF.

In this sample, this clone turned up many times. The V and J genes are TRBV29-1 and TRBJ2-3, with 10 bases that match TRBD2. Per germline, CDR1 SQVTM and CDR2 ANQGSEA. Trimming took 6 bases from V and 4 from J; bases not matched to a gene: 4. The CDR3 has 13 residues. For the CDR3, the DNA is TGCAGCGTCGGGACTAGCGAAGCAGATACGCAGTATTTT. Residues: CSVGTSEADTQYF.

Here the CDR3 reads CASTIRQGANTGELFF. The CDR3 DNA follows: TGTGCCAGTACCATTCGACAGGGGGCGAACACCGGGGAGCTGTTTTTT. The chain is built from TRBV19 and TRBJ2-2; TRBD1 matches at 9 bases. CDR3 length: 16 residues. The J segment lost 0 bases and the V segment lost 7 bases, leaving 6 bases of the junction unmatched. CDR1 and CDR2 from the germline V gene are LNHDA and SQIVND (reference sequence).

This chain connects TRBV10-3 to TRBJ2-3; 7 positions match TRBD2. The CDR3 runs to 14 residues. V trimming: 4 bases; J trimming: 0 bases; junction bases outside the gene matches: 1. The germline gives CDR1 ENHRY, CDR2 SYGVKD. The DNA of the CDR3 is TGTGCCATCAGTGGGCGGGAGAGCACAGATACGCAGTATTTT. Its protein product is CAISGRESTDTQYF.